The present T cell receptor beta chain was sequenced within a study of cytomegalovirus exposure and HLA in healthy donors. Study summary: In a later analysis, the 120 or so validation repertoires were reported to have used the same platform as the roughly 700 first-cohort repertoires.

There are 12 residues in the CDR3. The germline V gene encodes CDR1 MNHNS and CDR2 SASEGT. V lost 8 bases, J lost 5 bases, and 10 bases lay in between. The study's findings and limits: In vitro assays verified that a few CMV-associated chains recognized CMV antigens specifically. It was reportedly the case that the classifier diagnosed cytomegalovirus status with high specificity and sensitivity. Most TCRs appeared rarely, but some public TCRs recurred in many donors.

As regards this clone: Its antigen remains unknown.

TCRdb's copy holds only in-frame clones and misses some; the assay was immunoSEQ multiplex PCR. The profile shows 150,000 to 200,000 clones, approximately 96% of them singletons. Source material: PBMCs. This receptor was identified in a woman aged 18-30 years in good health and CMV-seronegative. This rearrangement joins TRBV6-1 to TRBJ1-5; tentative D call: TRBD1 (6 bases). The CDR3 loop is CASRRGYQPQHF. As DNA, the CDR3 is TGTGCCAGCCGAAGGGGGTATCAGCCCCAGCATTTT.